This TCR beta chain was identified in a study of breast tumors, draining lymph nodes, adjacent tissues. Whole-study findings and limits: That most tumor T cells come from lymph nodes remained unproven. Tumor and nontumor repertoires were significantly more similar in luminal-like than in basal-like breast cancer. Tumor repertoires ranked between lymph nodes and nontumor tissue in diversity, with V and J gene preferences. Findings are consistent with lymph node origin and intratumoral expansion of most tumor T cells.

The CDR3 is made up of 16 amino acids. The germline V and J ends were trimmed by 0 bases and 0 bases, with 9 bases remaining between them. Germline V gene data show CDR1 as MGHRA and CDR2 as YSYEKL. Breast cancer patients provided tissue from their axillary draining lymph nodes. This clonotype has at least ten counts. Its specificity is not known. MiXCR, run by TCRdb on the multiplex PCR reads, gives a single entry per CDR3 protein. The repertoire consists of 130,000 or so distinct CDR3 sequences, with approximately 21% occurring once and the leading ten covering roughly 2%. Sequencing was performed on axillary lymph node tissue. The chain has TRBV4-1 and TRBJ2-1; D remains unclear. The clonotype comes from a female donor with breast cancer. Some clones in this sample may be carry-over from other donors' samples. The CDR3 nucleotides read TGCGCCAGCAGCCAAGACTATTTTAGCTCCTACAATGAGCAGTTCTTC. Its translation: CASSQDYFSSYNEQFF.